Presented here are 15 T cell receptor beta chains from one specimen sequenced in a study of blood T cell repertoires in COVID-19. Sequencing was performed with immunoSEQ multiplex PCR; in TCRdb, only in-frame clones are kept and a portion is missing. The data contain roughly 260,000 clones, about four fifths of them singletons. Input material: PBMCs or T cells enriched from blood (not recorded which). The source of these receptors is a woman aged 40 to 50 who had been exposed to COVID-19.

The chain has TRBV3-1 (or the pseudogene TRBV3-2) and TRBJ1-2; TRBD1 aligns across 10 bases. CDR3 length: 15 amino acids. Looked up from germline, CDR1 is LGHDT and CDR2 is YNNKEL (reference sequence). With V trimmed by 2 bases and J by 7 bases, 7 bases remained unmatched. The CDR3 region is CASSQIPTGGFGYTF. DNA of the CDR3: TGTGCCAGCAGCCAAATTCCGACAGGGGGCTTTGGCTACACCTTC.

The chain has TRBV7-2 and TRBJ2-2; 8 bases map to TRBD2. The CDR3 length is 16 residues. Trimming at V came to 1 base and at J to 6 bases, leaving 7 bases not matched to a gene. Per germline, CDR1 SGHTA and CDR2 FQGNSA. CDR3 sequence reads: CASSLEAGGPSGELFF. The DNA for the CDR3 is TGTGCCAGCAGCTTAGAGGCGGGGGGTCCGTCCGGGGAGCTGTTTTTT.

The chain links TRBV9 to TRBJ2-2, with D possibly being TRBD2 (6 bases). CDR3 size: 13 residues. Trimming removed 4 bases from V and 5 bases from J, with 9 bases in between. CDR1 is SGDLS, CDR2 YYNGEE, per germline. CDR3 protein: CASSIGTTGELFF. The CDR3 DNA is TGTGCCAGCAGCATAGGGACTACCGGGGAGCTGTTTTTT.

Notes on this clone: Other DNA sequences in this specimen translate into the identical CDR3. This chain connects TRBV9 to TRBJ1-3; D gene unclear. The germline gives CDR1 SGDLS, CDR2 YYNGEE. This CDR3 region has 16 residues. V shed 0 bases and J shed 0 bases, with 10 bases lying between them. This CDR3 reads CASSVAGRPSGNTIYF. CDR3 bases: TGTGCCAGCAGCGTAGCTGGCAGGCCCTCTGGAAACACCATATATTTT. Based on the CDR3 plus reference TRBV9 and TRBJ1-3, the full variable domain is DSGVTQTPKHLITATGQRVTLRCSPRSGDLSVYWYQQSLDQGLQFLIQYYNGEERAKGNILERFSAQQFPDLHSELNLSSLELGDSALYFCASSVAGRPSGNTIYFGEGSWLTVV.

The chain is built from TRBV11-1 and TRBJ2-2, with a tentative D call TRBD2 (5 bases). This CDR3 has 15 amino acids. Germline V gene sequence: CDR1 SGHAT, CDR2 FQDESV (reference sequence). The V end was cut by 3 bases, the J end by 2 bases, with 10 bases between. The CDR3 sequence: CASSLEAVNTGELFF. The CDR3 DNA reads TGTGCCAGCAGCTTGGAGGCAGTCAACACCGGGGAGCTGTTTTTT.

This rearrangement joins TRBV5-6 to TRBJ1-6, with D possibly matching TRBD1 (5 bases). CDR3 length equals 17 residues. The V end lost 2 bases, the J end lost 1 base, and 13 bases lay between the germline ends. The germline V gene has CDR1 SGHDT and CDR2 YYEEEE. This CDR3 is CASSFGRVWSYNSPLHF. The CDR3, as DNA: TGTGCCAGCAGCTTCGGCAGGGTATGGTCCTATAATTCACCCCTCCACTTT.

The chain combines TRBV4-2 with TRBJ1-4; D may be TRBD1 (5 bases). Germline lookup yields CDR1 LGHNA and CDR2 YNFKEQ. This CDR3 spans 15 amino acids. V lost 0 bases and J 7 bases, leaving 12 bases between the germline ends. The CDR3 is CASSQDDQGSEKLFF. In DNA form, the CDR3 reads TGTGCCAGCAGCCAAGATGACCAGGGAAGTGAAAAACTGTTTTTT.

The CDR3 protein is CASSVGGQGGQPQHF. The CDR3 DNA reads as TGTGCCAGCAGCGTAGGAGGGCAAGGGGGTCAGCCCCAGCATTTT. The V gene is TRBV9, the J gene TRBJ1-5; tentatively, D is TRBD1 (6 bases). The germline gives CDR1 SGDLS, CDR2 YYNGEE. This CDR3 has 15 amino acids. The V gene lost 0 bases and the J gene lost 6 bases, with 13 bases spanning the gap.

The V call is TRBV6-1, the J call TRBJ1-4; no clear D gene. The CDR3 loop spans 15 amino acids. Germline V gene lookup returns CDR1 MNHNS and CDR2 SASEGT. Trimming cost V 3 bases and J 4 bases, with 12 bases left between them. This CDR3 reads CASSDLGVGNEKLFF. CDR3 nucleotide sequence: TGTGCCAGCAGTGATCTCGGGGTTGGTAATGAAAAACTGTTTTTT.

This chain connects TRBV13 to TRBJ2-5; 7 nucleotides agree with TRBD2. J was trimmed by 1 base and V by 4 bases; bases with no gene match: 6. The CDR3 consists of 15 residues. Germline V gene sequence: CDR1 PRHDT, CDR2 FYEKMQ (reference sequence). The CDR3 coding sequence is TGTGCCAGCAGCTGGGGACTATCCATCCAAGAGACCCAGTACTTC. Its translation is CASSWGLSIQETQYF. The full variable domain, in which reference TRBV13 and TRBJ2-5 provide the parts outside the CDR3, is AAGVIQSPRHLIKEKRETATLKCYPIPRHDTVYWYQQGPGQDPQFLISFYEKMQSDKGSIPDRFSAQQFSDYHSELNMSSLELGDSALYFCASSWGLSIQETQYFGPGTRLLVL.

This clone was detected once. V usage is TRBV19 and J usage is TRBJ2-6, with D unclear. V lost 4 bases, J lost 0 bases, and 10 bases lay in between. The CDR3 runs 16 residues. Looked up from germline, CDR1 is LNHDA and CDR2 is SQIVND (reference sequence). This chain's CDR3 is CASSTPRSSGANVLTF. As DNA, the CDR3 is TGTGCCAGTAGTACCCCTAGGAGCTCTGGGGCCAACGTCCTGACTTTC.

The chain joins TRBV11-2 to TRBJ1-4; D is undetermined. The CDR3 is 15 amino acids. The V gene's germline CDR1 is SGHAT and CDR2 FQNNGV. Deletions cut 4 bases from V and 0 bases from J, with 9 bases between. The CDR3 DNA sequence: TGTGCCAGCAGCTCCGGGTCGTCAACTAATGAAAAACTGTTTTTT. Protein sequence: CASSSGSSTNEKLFF. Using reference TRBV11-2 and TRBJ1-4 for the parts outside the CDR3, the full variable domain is EAGVAQSPRYKIIEKRQSVAFWCNPISGHATLYWYQQILGQGPKLLIQFQNNGVVDDSQLPKDRFSAERLKGVDSTLKIQPAKLEDSAVYLCASSSGSSTNEKLFFGSGTQLSVL.

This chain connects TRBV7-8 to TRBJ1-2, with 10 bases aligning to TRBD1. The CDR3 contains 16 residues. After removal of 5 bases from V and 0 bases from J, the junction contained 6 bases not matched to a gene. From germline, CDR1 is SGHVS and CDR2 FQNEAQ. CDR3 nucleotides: TGTGCCAGCAGCCCTGGGACAGGGGTTGCTAACTATGGCTACACCTTC. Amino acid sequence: CASSPGTGVANYGYTF. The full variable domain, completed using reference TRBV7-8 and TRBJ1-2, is GAGVSQSPRYKVAKRGQDVALRCDPISGHVSLFWYQQALGQGPEFLTYFQNEAQLDKSGLPSDRFFAERPEGSVSTLKIQRTQQEDSAVYLCASSPGTGVANYGYTFGSGTRLTVV.

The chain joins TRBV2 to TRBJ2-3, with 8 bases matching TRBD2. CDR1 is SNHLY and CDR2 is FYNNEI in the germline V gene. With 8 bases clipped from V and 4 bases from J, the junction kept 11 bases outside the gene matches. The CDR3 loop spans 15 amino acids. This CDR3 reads CASRAGVGDADTQYF. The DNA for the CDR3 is TGTGCCAGCCGAGCGGGGGTCGGAGATGCAGATACGCAGTATTTT.

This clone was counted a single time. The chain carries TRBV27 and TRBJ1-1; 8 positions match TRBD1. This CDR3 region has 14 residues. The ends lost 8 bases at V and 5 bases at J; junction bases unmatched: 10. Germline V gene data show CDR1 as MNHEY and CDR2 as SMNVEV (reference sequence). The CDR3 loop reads CASSFGQGLTEAFF. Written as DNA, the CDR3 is TGTGCCAGCTCCTTCGGACAGGGCTTGACTGAAGCTTTCTTT.